The next 10 T cell receptor beta chains were all read from a single sample in a study of beta chain features in type 1 diabetes listed by TCRdb under 2018. The method was the immunoSEQ multiplex PCR assay. The High Capacity cDNA Reverse Transcription Kit was used to reverse transcribe all of the isolated RNA, meaning that expressed TCRB transcripts were what got sequenced. The clones in this table, taken by TCRdb from immuneACCESS, are in-frame only. Not every clone is retained; where verified, under half of the shortfall comes from an unresolved V gene, and the cause of the rest is unknown. This sample holds some 150,000 clones; 10% were observed only once. The ten largest account for roughly 1.3% of the sample. Input material: naive CD4+ T cells from blood. The intended sense of this specimen's cell subset or site label: true naive CD4+ T cells. The receptors come from a man younger than 35 in good health.

The chain recombines TRBV6-5 with TRBJ2-2; D remains unclear. The CDR3 loop spans 15 amino acids. Germline lookup yields CDR1 MNHEY and CDR2 SVGAGI. Trimming removed 0 bases from V and 1 base from J, with 6 bases in between. The CDR3 reads CASSYSIRNTGELFF. The CDR3 DNA reads TGTGCCAGCAGTTACTCGATCAGGAACACCGGGGAGCTGTTTTTT.

This clone has more than one count but fewer than ten. The V gene is TRBV5-1, the J gene TRBJ1-3, with no clear D. With 0 bases removed from V and 7 bases from J, the gap between germline ends came to 11 bases. This CDR3 comprises 14 residues. Germline V gene sequence: CDR1 SGHRS, CDR2 YFSETQ. CDR3 bases: TGCGCCAGCAGCTTGGGCTCGGGGTGGAACACCATATATTTT. Its protein product is CASSLGSGWNTIYF.

V is TRBV6-6 and J is TRBJ2-1; D is unresolved. The V gene lost 5 bases and the J gene lost 8 bases, with 16 bases spanning the gap. Germline CDR1 and CDR2: MNHNY and SVGAGI (reference sequence). This CDR3 comprises 14 residues. The CDR3 nucleotides are TGTGCCAGCAGTACCCCCCGAGGCGCCTATGAGCAGTTCTTC. Amino acids: CASSTPRGAYEQFF.

This clone was detected a few times. The V gene is TRBV5-1, the J gene TRBJ2-1; the D is unclear. Looked up from germline, CDR1 is SGHRS and CDR2 is YFSETQ. The CDR3 length is 9 residues. Trimming shortened V by 7 bases and J by 10 bases, and 6 bases separated the two germline ends. In nucleotides, the CDR3 is TGCGCCAGCCCCCGGGAGCAGTTCTTC. Protein product: CASPREQFF.

This clone has only a few counts. CDR3 DNA sequence: TGTGCCAGCAGCCCCAGCGGGGGGAACTACGAGCAGTACTTC. This gives the protein CASSPSGGNYEQYF. The chain combines TRBV7-2 with TRBJ2-7; 9 positions agree with TRBD2. V was clipped by 5 bases and J by 3 bases; unmatched bases: 5. CDR1 SGHTA and CDR2 FQGNSA come from the germline V gene. The CDR3 is 14 residues long.

There are a few counts of this clone. The chain carries TRBV28 and TRBJ2-7; 12 bases are a match to TRBD2. The CDR3 runs to 15 residues. Germline loops: CDR1 MDHEN, CDR2 SYDVKM. Unmatched junction bases numbered 7, after V lost 6 bases and J lost 4 bases. CDR3 loop: CASSKTSGGKYEQYF. DNA of the CDR3: TGTGCCAGCAGCAAGACTAGCGGGGGAAAATACGAGCAGTACTTC.

This clone was observed a few times. The chain joins TRBV5-6 to TRBJ1-4; D remains unclear. The CDR3 extends over 16 amino acids. CDR1 SGHDT and CDR2 YYEEEE come from the germline V gene. V was clipped by 4 bases and J by 3 bases, with 16 bases between them. The CDR3 nucleotides are TGTGCCAGCAGCCCCCAAGGAGGGTATGCTAATGAAAAACTGTTTTTT. It codes for CASSPQGGYANEKLFF. The full variable domain, in which reference TRBV5-6 and TRBJ1-4 provide the parts outside the CDR3, is DAGVTQSPTHLIKTRGQQVTLRCSPKSGHDTVSWYQQALGQGPQFIFQYYEEEERQRGNFPDRFSGHQFPNYSSELNVNALLLGDSALYLCASSPQGGYANEKLFFGSGTQLSVL.

There are many counts of this clone. The chain links TRBV30 to TRBJ1-1; D perhaps matches TRBD1 (5 bases). Germline CDR1 reads GTSNPN; CDR2 reads SVGIG (reference sequence). The CDR3 has 12 amino acids. V lost 3 bases and J 8 bases, leaving 13 bases between the germline ends. CDR3: CAWSATGKEAFF. CDR3 sequence (DNA): TGTGCCTGGAGCGCCACAGGTAAAGAAGCTTTCTTT.

The rearrangement joins TRBV6-5 to TRBJ2-7; TRBD1 aligns across 11 bases. This CDR3 comprises 16 residues. Germline trimming cut 4 bases from V and 6 bases from J; bases unmatched to any gene: 11. The germline V gene has CDR1 MNHEY and CDR2 SVGAGI. The CDR3 region is CASSLGTGGLPSEQYF. CDR3 nucleotide sequence: TGTGCCAGCAGTTTGGGGACAGGGGGACTCCCGAGCGAGCAGTACTTC.

The J gene is TRBJ1-1, the V gene TRBV7-6, with no clear D. V lost 1 base to trimming and J lost 5 bases, with 17 bases between them. Germline CDR1 SGHVS, CDR2 FNYEAQ. CDR3 size: 16 residues. The CDR3 region has the DNA TGTGCCAGCAGCTTAGTTGGGCGGTCGGGGTCTACTGAAGCTTTCTTT. Its protein product is CASSLVGRSGSTEAFF. The full variable domain, completed using reference TRBV7-6 and TRBJ1-1, is GAGVSQSPRYKVTKRGQDVALRCDPISGHVSLYWYRQALGQGPEFLTYFNYEAQQDKSGLPNDRFSAERPEGSISTLTIQRTEQRDSAMYRCASSLVGRSGSTEAFFGQGTRLTVV.